The 16 T cell receptor beta chains listed next were all sequenced from one sample in a study of OX40 agonist ivuxolimab in advanced cancers. Only in-frame clones appear in the TCRdb table, and some are missing; sequencing was by immunoSEQ multiplex PCR. Here the sample spans over 15,000 clones, approximately 87% being singletons. The specimen was CD4+ or CD8+ T cells sorted from blood, collected in a trial of the OX40 agonist ivuxolimab. Receptors originate from an adult with an advanced solid tumor such as melanoma, head and neck, liver or kidney cancer.

V and J are TRBV6-6 and TRBJ2-7; 9 nucleotides line up with TRBD2. Germline lookup yields CDR1 MNHNY and CDR2 SVGAGI (reference sequence). This CDR3 spans 14 amino acids. V lost 3 bases and J lost 4; bases outside the gene matches: 4. Here the CDR3 DNA reads TGTGCCAGCAGTTATAGCGGGAGATGGTACGAGCAGTACTTC. Translating gives CASSYSGRWYEQYF.

This chain connects TRBV19 to TRBJ2-6; a weak D match, TRBD2 (6 bases). Trimming removed 1 base at V and 4 bases at J, with 8 bases between. The germline CDR1 and CDR2 sequences are LNHDA and SQIVND (reference sequence). This CDR3 contains 15 residues. The CDR3 nucleotides read TGTGCCAGTAGTATAGGGGGGGTAGGGGCCAACGTCCTGACTTTC. Translated, it gives CASSIGGVGANVLTF.

The CDR3 bases are TGCGCCAGCAGCCGGTCCCTAATGAACACTGAAGCTTTCTTT. Its protein is CASSRSLMNTEAFF. The J gene is TRBJ1-1, the V gene TRBV5-1; unclear D gene. There are 14 residues in the CDR3. The germline V gene has CDR1 SGHRS and CDR2 YFSETQ. Between the trimmed V and J ends, which lost 4 bases and 0 bases, there was a span of 10 bases. The entire variable domain, with the rest obtained from reference TRBV5-1 and TRBJ1-1, is as follows: KAGVTQTPRYLIKTRGQQVTLSCSPISGHRSVSWYQQTPGQGLQFLFEYFSETQRNKGNFPGRFSGRQFSNSRSEMNVSTLELGDSALYLCASSRSLMNTEAFFGQGTRLTVV.

The rearrangement uses TRBV6-5 and TRBJ2-7, with 7 bases lining up with TRBD1. V lost 2 bases to trimming and J lost 4 bases; unmatched junction nucleotides: 8. The CDR3 sequence is 15 residues long. Germline CDR1 MNHEY, CDR2 SVGAGI. For the CDR3, the DNA is TGTGCCAGCAGTTACCCACGGGACAGTAGGTACGAGCAGTACTTC. This codes for CASSYPRDSRYEQYF.

The chain has TRBV6-1 and TRBJ2-3; TRBD2 matches 8 bases. CDR3 length equals 14 residues. The trim removed 7 bases at V and 4 bases at J, leaving 7 bases unmatched. From germline, CDR1 is MNHNS and CDR2 SASEGT. This chain's CDR3 is CASIAGGAPDTQYF. CDR3 bases: TGTGCCAGCATAGCCGGGGGGGCTCCAGATACGCAGTATTTT.

The gene calls are TRBV9 and TRBJ1-6; 8 bases align to TRBD1. The CDR3 covers 15 residues. Looked up from germline, CDR1 is SGDLS and CDR2 is YYNGEE. Trimming cost V 5 bases and J 8 bases; bases outside gene matches: 9. The CDR3 nucleotides are TGTGCCAGCAGAAAAACTGGGACAGGAGATTCACCCCTCCACTTT. It yields the protein CASRKTGTGDSPLHF.

The rearrangement joins TRBV9 to TRBJ2-3, with D hard to call. CDR1 and CDR2 (germline): SGDLS, YYNGEE. The CDR3 loop spans 13 amino acids. Trimming took 0 bases from V and 4 from J, leaving 6 bases between them. The CDR3 sequence is CASSVERADTQYF. CDR3 nucleotides: TGTGCCAGCAGCGTAGAAAGGGCAGATACGCAGTATTTT.

The J gene is TRBJ2-3, the V gene TRBV12-5; D is unresolved. Per germline, CDR1 LGHNT and CDR2 FRNRAP. The CDR3 length is 8 residues. The V and J ends lost 6 bases and 14 bases respectively, with 6 bases between them. The CDR3, as DNA: TGTGCTAGTGGCCCCGGGTATTTT. Amino acids: CASGPGYF. The variable domain in full, completed from reference TRBV12-5 and TRBJ2-3, reads DARVTQTPRHKVTEMGQEVTMRCQPILGHNTVFWYRQTMMQGLELLAYFRNRAPLDDSGMPKDRFSAEMPDATLATLKIQPSEPRDSAVYFCASGPGYFGPGTRLTVL.

The V gene is TRBV11-2, the J gene TRBJ2-7; 7 bases are shared with TRBD1. V was clipped by 5 bases and J by 4 bases; unmatched bases: 11. Germline CDR1 SGHAT, CDR2 FQNNGV. This CDR3 spans 15 amino acids. Here the CDR3 reads CASSPLTGTEYEQYF. As DNA, the CDR3 is TGTGCCAGCAGCCCATTGACAGGGACAGAGTACGAGCAGTACTTC.

The chain combines TRBV2 with TRBJ1-2; D is unresolved. The CDR3 spans 14 residues. V shed 2 bases and J shed 2 bases, with 9 bases lying between them. Germline values: CDR1 SNHLY, CDR2 FYNNEI. The CDR3 loop is CASSESQRNYGYTF. CDR3 nucleotide sequence: TGTGCCAGCAGTGAATCACAGAGGAACTATGGCTACACCTTC.

CDR3 nucleotide sequence: TGTGCCAGCAGCCAAGGCACCTGGGGTGGCTATGGCTACACCTTC. Translating it yields CASSQGTWGGYGYTF. This chain links TRBV7-6 with TRBJ1-2; the D is unclear. V was clipped by 5 bases and J by 4 bases, with 17 bases between them. Germline CDR1 and CDR2: SGHVS and FNYEAQ. The CDR3 runs to 15 residues. Filled out from reference TRBV7-6 and TRBJ1-2, the complete variable domain reads GAGVSQSPRYKVTKRGQDVALRCDPISGHVSLYWYRQALGQGPEFLTYFNYEAQQDKSGLPNDRFSAERPEGSISTLTIQRTEQRDSAMYRCASSQGTWGGYGYTFGSGTRLTVV.

Only one count was recorded for this clone. The V call is TRBV30, the J call TRBJ2-7; 11 bases are a match to TRBD2. Germline V gives CDR1 GTSNPN, CDR2 SVGIG (reference sequence). CDR3 length: 16 residues. V shed 0 bases, J shed 4 bases, and the junction held 8 bases outside the gene matches. CDR3 DNA: TGTGCCTGGAGTGTCCCCTCTAGCGGGAGGTCGTACGAGCAGTACTTC. Amino acids: CAWSVPSSGRSYEQYF.

This clone was counted between two and nine times. This sequence joins TRBV4-3 and TRBJ2-1; TRBD1 agrees at 7 bases. Looked up from germline, CDR1 is LGHNA and CDR2 is YSLEER. The CDR3 consists of 15 residues. The ends lost 3 bases at V and 8 bases at J; junction bases unmatched: 10. The CDR3 is CASSHSVQGVYEQFF. Written as DNA, the CDR3 is TGCGCCAGCAGCCACAGCGTCCAGGGGGTCTATGAGCAGTTCTTC.

This clone was recorded once. The gene calls are TRBV6-5 and TRBJ2-7; 7 bases are a match to TRBD1. Trimming removed 2 bases from V and 6 bases from J; junction bases left unmatched: 7. The CDR3 length is 14 residues. Germline CDR1 is MNHEY and CDR2 is SVGAGI. CDR3: CASSYLDRRSEQYF. The CDR3 bases are TGTGCCAGCAGTTACCTGGACAGGCGGAGCGAGCAGTACTTC.

The chain is built from TRBV7-2 and TRBJ2-5; 7 positions match TRBD2. CDR1 and CDR2 (germline): SGHTA, FQGNSA. V was clipped by 4 bases and J by 1 base; unmatched bases: 9. This CDR3 is built from 16 residues. The CDR3 here is CASSSVGGSFQETQYF. Here the CDR3 DNA reads TGTGCCAGCAGCTCCGTGGGCGGGAGCTTCCAAGAGACCCAGTACTTC.

The J gene is TRBJ2-1, the V gene TRBV7-3, with 7 nucleotides matching TRBD1. Germline lookup yields CDR1 SGHTA and CDR2 FQGTGA. The V segment lost 5 bases and the J segment 6 bases; nucleotides outside the gene matches: 7. CDR3 length: 14 amino acids. The CDR3 nucleotides are TGTGCCAGCAGCCTTGACAACAGGGGCAATGAGCAGTTCTTC. Translation: CASSLDNRGNEQFF.